This is a list of T cell receptor beta chains from one sample in a study of blood T cell repertoires in COVID-19. Measured with immunoSEQ multiplex PCR; TCRdb has only the in-frame clones, and not every one. The top ten clones hold around 1.6% of a sample with about 88,000 clones, more than 90% of them seen once. The specimen sequenced was peripheral blood. These receptors all stem from a man aged 60 to 75 with acute or convalescent COVID-19. CDR3s leave out the opening cysteine and the closing phenylalanine or tryptophan. D genes are given only for firm matches.

j_call d_call v_call cdr3_aa
TRBJ2-7 TRBD1 TRBV11-3 ASSSQGGPYEQY
TRBJ2-7 NA TRBV10-2 ASSETGSKNEQY
TRBJ2-5 TRBD2 TRBV9 ASSVERGRAEETQY
TRBJ2-7 NA TRBV19 ASSNRERYEQY
TRBJ1-2 TRBD1 TRBV4-1 ASSQDPSPRGMANYGYT
TRBJ1-5 NA TRBV5-1 ASSLEGLNQPQH
TRBJ2-2 TRBD2 TRBV4-3 ASSQDWGLAGDNDTGELF
TRBJ2-7 NA TRBV6-2/TRBV6-3 ASSYSELSPYEQY
TRBJ1-4 NA TRBV19 ASASLGGEKLF
TRBJ2-7 NA TRBV9 ASSVGVGASYEQY
TRBJ2-7 TRBD1 TRBV18 ASSWGQGKYEQY
TRBJ1-2 NA TRBV5-6 ASSYDRNYGYT
TRBJ2-1 TRBD2 TRBV9 ASSGNPGLNYNEQF
TRBJ1-1 NA TRBV12-5 APGDDGGNTEAF
TRBJ1-2 NA TRBV19 ASSKHPWGYT
TRBJ2-7 TRBD1 TRBV29-1 SVDRTGGVCYEQY
TRBJ2-7 TRBD1 TRBV11-1 ASSPRTGALYEQY
TRBJ1-4 NA TRBV11-2 ASREGGREKLF
TRBJ2-1 NA TRBV5-1 ASSLDSSYNEQF
TRBJ2-2 TRBD2 TRBV6-2/TRBV6-3 ASSRLLAANTGELF
TRBJ1-2 NA TRBV14 ASSLGQLYYGYT
TRBJ2-2 NA TRBV5-6 ASSLGETVGELF
TRBJ1-1 NA TRBV27 ASSFTRGEAF